The clone carrying this T cell receptor (beta chain) has only one observation. Its antigen is not identified. Sequenced by immunoSEQ multiplex PCR; TCRdb stores in-frame clones only, minus some. Of roughly 45,000 clones listed, approximately 62% are singletons. Ipilimumab CTLA-4 blockade and focal radiation were given to patients with chemo-refractory metastatic non-small-cell lung cancer. This sample stems from a study of radiotherapy plus CTLA-4 blockade in lung cancer. Study as a whole: Disease control was present in around a third of patients, and objective responses in under 20%.

Study-level results: Following radiotherapy plus ipilimumab, tumor-derived TCR clones expanded in the blood. With interferon-beta, early dynamics of blood T cell clones were reported to best predict response.

CDR1 is KGHSH and CDR2 is LQKENI in the germline V gene. V lost 1 base, J lost 2 bases, and 6 bases stayed unmatched. The CDR3 sequence is 18 residues long. This sequence originates from a human donor with non-small cell lung cancer who had a partial response to radiotherapy plus ipilimumab. The chain couples TRBV18 to TRBJ2-3, with TRBD2 identical over 13 bases. The sequences come from peripheral blood, collected from a patient treated with radiotherapy plus ipilimumab. CDR3 region: CASSPLGLAGAPTDTQYF. CDR3 nucleotides: TGTGCCAGCTCACCACTAGGACTAGCGGGAGCCCCCACAGATACGCAGTATTTT.